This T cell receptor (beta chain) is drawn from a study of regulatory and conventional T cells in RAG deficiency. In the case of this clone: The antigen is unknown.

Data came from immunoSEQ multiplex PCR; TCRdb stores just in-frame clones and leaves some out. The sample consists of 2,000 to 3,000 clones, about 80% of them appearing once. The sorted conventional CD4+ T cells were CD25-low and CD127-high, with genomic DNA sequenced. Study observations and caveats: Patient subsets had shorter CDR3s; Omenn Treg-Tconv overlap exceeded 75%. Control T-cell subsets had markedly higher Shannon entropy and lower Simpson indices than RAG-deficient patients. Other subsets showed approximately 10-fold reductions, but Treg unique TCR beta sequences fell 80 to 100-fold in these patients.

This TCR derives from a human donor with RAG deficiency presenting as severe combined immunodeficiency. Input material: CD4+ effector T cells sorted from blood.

CDR3 protein: CAWSLNQETQYF. CDR3 coding DNA: TGTGCCTGGAGTCTCAATCAAGAGACCCAGTACTTC. The V call is TRBV30, the J call TRBJ2-5; no clear D gene. Trimming left V 2 bases short and J 2 bases short, with 6 bases between. CDR3 size: 12 residues. Germline CDR1 GTSNPN, CDR2 SVGIG (reference sequence).